The entry below gives a single T cell receptor beta chain sequence along with its context. From germline, CDR1 is SGHTA and CDR2 FQGNSA. This CDR3 contains 13 residues. Trimming took 0 bases from V and 13 from J; bases not matched to a gene: 6. Here immunoSEQ multiplex PCR was the method, and the copy in TCRdb shows in-frame clones only, minus some. The sample has some 300,000 clones, more than 75% seen once. This entry is derived from a study of blood T cell repertoires in COVID-19. Study information: Symptom resolution, clearance, or two negative PCRs marked the recovered donors of Cohort 3.

The chain employs TRBV7-2 and TRBJ2-1; 7 nucleotides match TRBD2. The specimen sequenced was PBMCs or T cells enriched from blood (not recorded which). The receptor's source is a woman in her sixties in a cohort exposed to, infected with or recovered from COVID-19 (not recorded which). The CDR3 bases are TGTGCCAGCAGCTTAGCGGCTAGCGGAACACAGTTCTTC. Residues: CASSLAASGTQFF.